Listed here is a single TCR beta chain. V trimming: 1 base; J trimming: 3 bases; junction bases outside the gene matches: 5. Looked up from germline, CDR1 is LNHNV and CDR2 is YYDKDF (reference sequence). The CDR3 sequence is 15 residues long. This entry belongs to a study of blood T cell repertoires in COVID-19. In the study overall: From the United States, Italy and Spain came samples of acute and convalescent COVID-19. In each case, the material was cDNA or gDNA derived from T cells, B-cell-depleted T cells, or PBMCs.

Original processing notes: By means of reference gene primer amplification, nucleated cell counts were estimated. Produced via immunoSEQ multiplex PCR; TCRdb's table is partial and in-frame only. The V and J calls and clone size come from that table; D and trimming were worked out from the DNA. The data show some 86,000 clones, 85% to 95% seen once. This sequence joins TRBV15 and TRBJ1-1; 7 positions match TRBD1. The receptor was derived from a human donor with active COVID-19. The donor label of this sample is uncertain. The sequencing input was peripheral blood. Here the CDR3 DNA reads TGTGCCACCAGCAGAGCGCGGGACAGCGACACTGAAGCTTTCTTT. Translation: CATSRARDSDTEAFF. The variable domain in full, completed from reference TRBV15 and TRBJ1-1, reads DAMVIQNPRYQVTQFGKPVTLSCSQTLNHNVMYWYQQKSSQAPKLLFHYYDKDFNNEADTPDNFQSRRPNTSFCFLDIRSPGLGDTAMYLCATSRARDSDTEAFFGQGTRLTVV.